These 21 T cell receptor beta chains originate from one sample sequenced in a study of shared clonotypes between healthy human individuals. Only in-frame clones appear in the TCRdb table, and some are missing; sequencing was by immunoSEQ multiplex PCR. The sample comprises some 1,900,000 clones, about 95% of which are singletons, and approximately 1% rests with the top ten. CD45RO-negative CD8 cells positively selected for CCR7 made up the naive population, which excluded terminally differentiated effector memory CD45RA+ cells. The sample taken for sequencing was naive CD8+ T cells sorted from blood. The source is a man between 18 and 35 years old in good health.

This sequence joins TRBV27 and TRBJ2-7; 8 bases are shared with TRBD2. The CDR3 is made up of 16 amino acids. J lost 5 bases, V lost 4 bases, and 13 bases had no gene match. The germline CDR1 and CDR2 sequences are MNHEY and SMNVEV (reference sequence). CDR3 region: CASSSLLGGAIHEQYF. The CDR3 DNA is TGTGCCAGCAGTTCCCTTCTCGGGGGGGCCATCCACGAGCAGTACTTC.

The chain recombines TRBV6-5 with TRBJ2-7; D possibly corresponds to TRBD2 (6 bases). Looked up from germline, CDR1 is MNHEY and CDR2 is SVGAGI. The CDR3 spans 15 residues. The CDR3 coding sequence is TGTGCTACAGCCCCTTTTCTAGGAGGGTCCTACGAGCAGTACTTC. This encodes CATAPFLGGSYEQYF.

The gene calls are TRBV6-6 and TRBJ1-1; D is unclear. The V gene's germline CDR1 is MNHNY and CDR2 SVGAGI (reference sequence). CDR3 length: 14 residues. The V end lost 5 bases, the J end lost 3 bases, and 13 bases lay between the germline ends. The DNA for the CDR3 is TGTGCCAGCAGTACCGTGGGGAGGGACACTGAAGCTTTCTTT. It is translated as CASSTVGRDTEAFF.

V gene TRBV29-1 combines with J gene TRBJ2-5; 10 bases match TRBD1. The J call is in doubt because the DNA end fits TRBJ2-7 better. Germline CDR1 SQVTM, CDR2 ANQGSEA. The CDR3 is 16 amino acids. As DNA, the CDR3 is TGCAGCGTTGAAGATCGGGGGACAGGGGTGCACTACGAGCAGTACTTC. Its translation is CSVEDRGTGVHYEQYF.

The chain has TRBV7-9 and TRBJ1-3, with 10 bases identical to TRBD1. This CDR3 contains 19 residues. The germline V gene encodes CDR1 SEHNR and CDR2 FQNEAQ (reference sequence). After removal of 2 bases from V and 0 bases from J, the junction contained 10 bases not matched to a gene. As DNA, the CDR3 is TGTGCCAGCAGCTTATTTGACAGGGGGCATAAACGCTCTGGAAACACCATATATTTT. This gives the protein CASSLFDRGHKRSGNTIYF. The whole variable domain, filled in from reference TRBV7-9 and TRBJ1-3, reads DTGVSQNPRHKITKRGQNVTFRCDPISEHNRLYWYRQTLGQGPEFLTYFQNEAQLEKSRLLSDRFSAERPKGSFSTLEIQRTEQGDSAMYLCASSLFDRGHKRSGNTIYFGEGSWLTVV.

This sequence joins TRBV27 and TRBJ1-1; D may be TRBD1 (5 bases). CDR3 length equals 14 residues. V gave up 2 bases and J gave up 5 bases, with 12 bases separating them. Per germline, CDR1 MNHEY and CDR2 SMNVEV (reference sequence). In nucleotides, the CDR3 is TGTGCCAGCAGTTTAATTCAGGGAACGACTGAAGCTTTCTTT. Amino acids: CASSLIQGTTEAFF.

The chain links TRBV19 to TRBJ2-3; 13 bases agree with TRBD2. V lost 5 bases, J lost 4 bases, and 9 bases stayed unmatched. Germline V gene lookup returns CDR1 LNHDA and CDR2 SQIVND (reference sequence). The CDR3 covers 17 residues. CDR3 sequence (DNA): TGTGCCAGTAGTCTCTCGTGGACTAGCGGGAGCGCAGATACGCAGTATTTT. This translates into CASSLSWTSGSADTQYF.

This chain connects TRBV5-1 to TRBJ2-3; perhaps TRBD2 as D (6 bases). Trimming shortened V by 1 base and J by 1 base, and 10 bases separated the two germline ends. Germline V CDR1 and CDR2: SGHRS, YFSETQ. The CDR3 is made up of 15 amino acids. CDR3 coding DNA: TGCGCCAGCAGCTTGTTAGCGGTGGGCACAGATACGCAGTATTTT. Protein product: CASSLLAVGTDTQYF. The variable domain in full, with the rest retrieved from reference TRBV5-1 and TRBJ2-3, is KAGVTQTPRYLIKTRGQQVTLSCSPISGHRSVSWYQQTPGQGLQFLFEYFSETQRNKGNFPGRFSGRQFSNSRSEMNVSTLELGDSALYLCASSLLAVGTDTQYFGPGTRLTVL.

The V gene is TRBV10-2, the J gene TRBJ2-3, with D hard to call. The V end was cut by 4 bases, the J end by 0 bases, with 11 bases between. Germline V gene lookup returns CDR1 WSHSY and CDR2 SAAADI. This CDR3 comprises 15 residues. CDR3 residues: CASSGRVLSTDTQYF. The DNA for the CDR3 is TGCGCCAGCAGTGGTAGGGTCCTCAGCACAGATACGCAGTATTTT.

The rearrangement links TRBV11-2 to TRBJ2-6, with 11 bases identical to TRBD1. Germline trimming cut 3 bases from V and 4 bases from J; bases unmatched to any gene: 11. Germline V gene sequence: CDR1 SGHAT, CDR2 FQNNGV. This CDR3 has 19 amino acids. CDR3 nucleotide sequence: TGTGCCAGCAGCTTGGACCCAGGGGGACAGGGGGTCGGGGCCAACGTCCTGACTTTC. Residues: CASSLDPGGQGVGANVLTF.

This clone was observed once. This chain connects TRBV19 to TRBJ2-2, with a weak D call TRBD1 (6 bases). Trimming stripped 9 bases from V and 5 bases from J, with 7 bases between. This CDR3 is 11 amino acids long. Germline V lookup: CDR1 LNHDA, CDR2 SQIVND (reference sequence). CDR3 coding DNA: TGTGCCAGCCAGGGGACCGGGGAGCTGTTTTTT. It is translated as CASQGTGELFF.

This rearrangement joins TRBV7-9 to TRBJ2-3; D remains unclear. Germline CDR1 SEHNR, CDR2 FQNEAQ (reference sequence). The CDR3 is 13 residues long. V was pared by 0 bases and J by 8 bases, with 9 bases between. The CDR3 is CASSLAYGSTQYF. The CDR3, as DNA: TGTGCCAGCAGCTTAGCGTACGGAAGTACGCAGTATTTT.

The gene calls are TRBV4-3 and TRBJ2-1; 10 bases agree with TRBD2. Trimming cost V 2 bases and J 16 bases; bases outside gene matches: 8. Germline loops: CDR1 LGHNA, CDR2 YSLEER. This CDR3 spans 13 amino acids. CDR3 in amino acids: CASSQLTSGPSFF. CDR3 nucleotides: TGCGCCAGCAGCCAATTGACTAGCGGGCCCAGCTTCTTC.

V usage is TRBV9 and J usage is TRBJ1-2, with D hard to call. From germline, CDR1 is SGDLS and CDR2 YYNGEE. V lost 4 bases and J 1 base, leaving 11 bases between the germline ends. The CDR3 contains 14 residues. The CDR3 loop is CASSSRTDNYGYTF. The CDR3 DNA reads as TGTGCCAGCAGCTCTCGGACGGATAACTATGGCTACACCTTC.

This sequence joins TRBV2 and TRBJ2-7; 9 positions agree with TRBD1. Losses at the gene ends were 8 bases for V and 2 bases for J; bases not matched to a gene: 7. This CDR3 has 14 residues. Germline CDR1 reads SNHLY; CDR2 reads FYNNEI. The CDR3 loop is CASWPGQGPYEQYF. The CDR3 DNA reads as TGTGCCAGCTGGCCGGGACAGGGACCCTACGAGCAGTACTTC.

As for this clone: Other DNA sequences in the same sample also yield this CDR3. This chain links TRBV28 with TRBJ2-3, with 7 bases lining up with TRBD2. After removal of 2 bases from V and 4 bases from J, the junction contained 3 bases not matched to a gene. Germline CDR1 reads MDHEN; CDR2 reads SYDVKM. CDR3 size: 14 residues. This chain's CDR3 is CASSLAGEADTQYF. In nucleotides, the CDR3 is TGTGCCAGCAGTTTAGCGGGAGAGGCAGATACGCAGTATTTT.

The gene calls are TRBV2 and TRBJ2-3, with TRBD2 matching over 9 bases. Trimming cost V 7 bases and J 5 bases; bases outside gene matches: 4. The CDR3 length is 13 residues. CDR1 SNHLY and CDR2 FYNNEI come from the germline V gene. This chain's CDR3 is CASTGLAKDTQYF. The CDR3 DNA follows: TGTGCCAGCACGGGACTAGCTAAAGATACGCAGTATTTT.

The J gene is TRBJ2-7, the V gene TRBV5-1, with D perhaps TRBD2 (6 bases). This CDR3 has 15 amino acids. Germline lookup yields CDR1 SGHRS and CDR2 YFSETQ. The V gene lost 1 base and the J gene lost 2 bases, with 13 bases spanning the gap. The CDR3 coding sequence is TGCGCCAGCAGCTTGAGAGGGACTGCTCCCTACGAGCAGTACTTC. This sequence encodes CASSLRGTAPYEQYF.

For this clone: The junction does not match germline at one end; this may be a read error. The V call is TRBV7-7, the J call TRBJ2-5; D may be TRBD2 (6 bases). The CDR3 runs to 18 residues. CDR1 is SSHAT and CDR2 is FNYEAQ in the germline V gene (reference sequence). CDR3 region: CASSLGMGLGPLGETQYF. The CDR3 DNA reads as TGTGCTAGCAGCTTAGGAATGGGACTGGGACCCTTAGGAGAGACCCAGTACTTC.

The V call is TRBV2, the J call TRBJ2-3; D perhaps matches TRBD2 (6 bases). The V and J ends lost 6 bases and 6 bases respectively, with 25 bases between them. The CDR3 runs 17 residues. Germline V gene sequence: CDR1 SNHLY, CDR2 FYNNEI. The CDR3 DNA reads TGTGCCAGCAGCCCGGCCCTTGGCGGGGCGTTATCCGATACGCAGTATTTT. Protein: CASSPALGGALSDTQYF.

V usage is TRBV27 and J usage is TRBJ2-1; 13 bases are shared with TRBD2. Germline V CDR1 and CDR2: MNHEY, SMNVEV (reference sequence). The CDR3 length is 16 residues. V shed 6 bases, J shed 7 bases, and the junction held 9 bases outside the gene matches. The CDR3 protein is CASRPPGLAGHNEQFF. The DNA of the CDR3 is TGTGCCAGCAGACCGCCGGGACTAGCGGGGCATAATGAGCAGTTCTTC.